What follows is one T cell receptor (beta chain) and its context. The data originate from a study of blood T cell repertoires in COVID-19. Overall study context: PBMCs, B-cell-depleted T cells, or T cells provided the cDNA or gDNA that made up the material.

Germline-derived CDR1 and CDR2 are SGHKS and YYEKEE (reference sequence). This CDR3 region has 16 residues. The V and J ends lost 4 bases and 1 base respectively, with 12 bases between them. Using immunoSEQ multiplex PCR, the repertoire was profiled, and TCRdb retains in-frame clones only, with some absent. The sample yields more than 150,000 clones, around 84% seen once. The source material was peripheral blood. The sequence was collected from a man in his sixties with COVID-19, enrolled during active disease. The chain combines TRBV5-5 with TRBJ1-6; D ambiguous. The chain's CDR3 is CASSRPGESYNSPLHF. The CDR3 nucleotides read TGTGCCAGCAGCCGACCTGGGGAGTCCTATAATTCACCCCTCCACTTT.